This TCR beta chain came from a study of shared clonotypes between healthy human individuals. Background on the study: Aged between 18 and 49, the donors were a couple of women and three men.

Study observations and caveats: Sampling was confined to blood; repertoires within tissues likely differ.

Some clones are missing from TCRdb's copy, which holds only in-frame ones; the method was immunoSEQ multiplex PCR. The table lists 2 million to 2.5 million clones, just over 90% of them singletons, with roughly 0.36% in the top ten. As for this clone: The target antigen is unknown.

V lost 1 base and J lost 3; bases outside the gene matches: 4. The CDR3 consists of 15 residues. CDR1 and CDR2 from the germline V gene are MGHRA and YSYEKL. Naive CD45RA+ and memory CD45RA-negative subsets were split from CD4+ cells. The rearrangement uses TRBV4-1 and TRBJ1-2; 8 positions match TRBD1. The specimen sequenced was naive CD4+ T cells from PBMCs. Subset here: CD45RA+ positively selected. The sequence came from a man aged 18 to 29 in good health. Some clones in this sample may be carry-over from other donors' samples. The CDR3 DNA is TGCGCCAGCAGCCAAGGGCAGGGGGCTTACTATGGCTACACCTTC. Translation gives CASSQGQGAYYGYTF.